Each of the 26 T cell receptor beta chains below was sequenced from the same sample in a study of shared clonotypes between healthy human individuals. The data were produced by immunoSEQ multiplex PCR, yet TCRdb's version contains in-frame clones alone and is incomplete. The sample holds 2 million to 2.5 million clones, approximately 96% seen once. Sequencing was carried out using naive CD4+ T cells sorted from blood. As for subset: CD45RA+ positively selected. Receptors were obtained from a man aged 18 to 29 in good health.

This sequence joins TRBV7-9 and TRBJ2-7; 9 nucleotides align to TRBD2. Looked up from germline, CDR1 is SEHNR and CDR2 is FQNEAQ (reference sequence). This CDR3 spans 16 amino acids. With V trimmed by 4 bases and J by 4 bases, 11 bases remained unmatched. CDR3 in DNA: TGTGCCAGCAGCTCAGGGGCTAGCGGGAACCTATACGAGCAGTACTTC. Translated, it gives CASSSGASGNLYEQYF.

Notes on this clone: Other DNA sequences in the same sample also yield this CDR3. CDR3 residues: CASRDRGTNYGYTF. For the CDR3, the DNA is TGTGCCAGCAGGGACAGGGGGACGAACTATGGCTACACCTTC. The chain joins TRBV6-1 to TRBJ1-2, with TRBD1 matching over 10 bases. The germline V gene encodes CDR1 MNHNS and CDR2 SASEGT. The V segment lost 6 bases and the J segment 2 bases; nucleotides outside the gene matches: 3. CDR3 length: 14 residues.

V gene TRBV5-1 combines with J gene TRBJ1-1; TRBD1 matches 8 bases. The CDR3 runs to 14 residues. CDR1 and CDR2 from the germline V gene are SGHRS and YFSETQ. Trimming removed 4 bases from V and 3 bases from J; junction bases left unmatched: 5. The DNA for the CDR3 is TGCGCCAGCAGCGTGCAGGGGGCGCACACTGAAGCTTTCTTT. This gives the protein CASSVQGAHTEAFF. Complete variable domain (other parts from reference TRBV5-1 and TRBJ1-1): KAGVTQTPRYLIKTRGQQVTLSCSPISGHRSVSWYQQTPGQGLQFLFEYFSETQRNKGNFPGRFSGRQFSNSRSEMNVSTLELGDSALYLCASSVQGAHTEAFFGQGTRLTVV.

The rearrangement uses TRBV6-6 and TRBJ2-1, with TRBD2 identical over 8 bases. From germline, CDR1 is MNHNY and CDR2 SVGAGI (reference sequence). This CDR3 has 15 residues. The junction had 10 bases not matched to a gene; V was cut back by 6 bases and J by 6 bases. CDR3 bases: TGTGCCAGCAGCCCTCCCCAACTAGCGGCCAATGAGCAGTTCTTC. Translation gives CASSPPQLAANEQFF.

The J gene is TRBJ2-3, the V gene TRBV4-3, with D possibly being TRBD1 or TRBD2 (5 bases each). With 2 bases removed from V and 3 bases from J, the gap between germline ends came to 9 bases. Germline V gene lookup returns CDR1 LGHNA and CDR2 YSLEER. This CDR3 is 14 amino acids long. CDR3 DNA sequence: TGCGCCAGCAGCCAATGGGGGTCAACAGATACGCAGTATTTT. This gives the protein CASSQWGSTDTQYF.

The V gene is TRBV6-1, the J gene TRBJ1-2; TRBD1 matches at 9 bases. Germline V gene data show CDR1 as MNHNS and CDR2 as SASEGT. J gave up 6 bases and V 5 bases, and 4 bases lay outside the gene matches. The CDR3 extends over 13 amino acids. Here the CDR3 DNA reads TGTGCCAGCAGTCCGGACAGGGGTGATGGCTACACCTTC. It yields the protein CASSPDRGDGYTF.

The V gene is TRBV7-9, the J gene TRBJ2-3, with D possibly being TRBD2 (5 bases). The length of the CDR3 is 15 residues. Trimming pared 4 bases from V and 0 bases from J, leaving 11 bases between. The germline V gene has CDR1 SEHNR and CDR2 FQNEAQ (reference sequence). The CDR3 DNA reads TGTGCCAGCAGCTCCGGGGTGACTAGCACAGATACGCAGTATTTT. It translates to CASSSGVTSTDTQYF.

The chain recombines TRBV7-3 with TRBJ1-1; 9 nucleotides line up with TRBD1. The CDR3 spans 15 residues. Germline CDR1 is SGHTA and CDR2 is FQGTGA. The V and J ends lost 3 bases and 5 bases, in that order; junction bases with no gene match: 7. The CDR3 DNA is TGTGCCAGCAGCTTCTCTTTGACAGGGGGTACTGAAGCTTTCTTT. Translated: CASSFSLTGGTEAFF. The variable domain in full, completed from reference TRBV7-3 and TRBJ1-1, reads GAGVSQTPSNKVTEKGKYVELRCDPISGHTALYWYRQSLGQGPEFLIYFQGTGAADDSGLPNDRFFAVRPEGSVSTLKIQRTERGDSAVYLCASSFSLTGGTEAFFGQGTRLTVV.

Here the CDR3 DNA reads TGTGCCAGCAGCCTGGGGCTACTAGCGGCCTCCTACGAGCAGTACTTC. Amino acids: CASSLGLLAASYEQYF. The V call is TRBV7-2, the J call TRBJ2-7; 8 nucleotides line up with TRBD2. The CDR3 extends over 16 amino acids. Germline V CDR1 and CDR2: SGHTA, FQGNSA. V lost 5 bases to trimming and J lost 0 bases; unmatched junction nucleotides: 9.

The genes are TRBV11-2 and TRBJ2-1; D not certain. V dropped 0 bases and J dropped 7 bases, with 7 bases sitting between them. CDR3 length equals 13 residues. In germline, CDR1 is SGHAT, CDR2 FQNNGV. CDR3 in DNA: TGTGCCAGCAGCTTAGAGGCAGGAAATGAGCAGTTCTTC. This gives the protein CASSLEAGNEQFF.

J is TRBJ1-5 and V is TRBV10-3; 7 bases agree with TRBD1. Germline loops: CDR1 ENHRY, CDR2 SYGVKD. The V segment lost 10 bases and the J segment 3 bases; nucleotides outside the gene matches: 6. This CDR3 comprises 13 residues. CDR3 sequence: CATAGTDNQPQHF. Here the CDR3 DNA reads TGTGCCACCGCGGGGACAGACAATCAGCCCCAGCATTTT.

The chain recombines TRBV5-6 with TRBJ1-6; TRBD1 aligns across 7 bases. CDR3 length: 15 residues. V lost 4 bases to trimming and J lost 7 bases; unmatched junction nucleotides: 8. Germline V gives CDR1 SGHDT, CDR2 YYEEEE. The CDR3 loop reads CASSGTGANNSPLHF. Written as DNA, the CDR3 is TGTGCCAGCAGCGGAACAGGGGCTAACAATTCACCCCTCCACTTT.

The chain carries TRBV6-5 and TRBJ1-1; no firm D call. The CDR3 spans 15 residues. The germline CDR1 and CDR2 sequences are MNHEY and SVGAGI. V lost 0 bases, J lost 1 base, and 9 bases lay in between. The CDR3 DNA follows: TGTGCCAGCAGTTACTCTCGCACCAGGAACACTGAAGCTTTCTTT. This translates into CASSYSRTRNTEAFF.

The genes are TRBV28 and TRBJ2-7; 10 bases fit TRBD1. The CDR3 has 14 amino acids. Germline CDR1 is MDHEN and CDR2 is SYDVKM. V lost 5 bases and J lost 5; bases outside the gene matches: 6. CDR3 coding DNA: TGTGCCAGCAGTCCGTGGGACAGGGGCGACGAGCAGTACTTC. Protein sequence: CASSPWDRGDEQYF.

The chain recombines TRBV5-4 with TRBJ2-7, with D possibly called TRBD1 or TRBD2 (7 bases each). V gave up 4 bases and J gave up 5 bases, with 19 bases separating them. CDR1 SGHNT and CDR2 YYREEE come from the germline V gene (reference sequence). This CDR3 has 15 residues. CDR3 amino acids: CASSPRQGGAHEQYF. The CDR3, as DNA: TGTGCCAGCAGCCCTCGACAGGGAGGGGCCCACGAGCAGTACTTC.

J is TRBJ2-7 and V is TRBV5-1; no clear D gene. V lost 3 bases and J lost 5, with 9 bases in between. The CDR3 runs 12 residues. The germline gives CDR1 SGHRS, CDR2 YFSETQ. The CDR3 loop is CASSSQVHEQYF. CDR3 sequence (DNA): TGCGCCAGCAGCTCCCAGGTCCACGAGCAGTACTTC.

This CDR3 reads CASSQGPDRGGYSYEQYF. In nucleotides, the CDR3 is TGTGCCAGCAGCCAGGGACCCGACAGGGGTGGGTACTCCTACGAGCAGTACTTC. V gene TRBV7-9 combines with J gene TRBJ2-7; 8 bases are shared with TRBD1. Germline lookup yields CDR1 SEHNR and CDR2 FQNEAQ (reference sequence). V lost 5 bases, J lost 0 bases, and 15 bases stayed unmatched. The CDR3 loop spans 18 amino acids.

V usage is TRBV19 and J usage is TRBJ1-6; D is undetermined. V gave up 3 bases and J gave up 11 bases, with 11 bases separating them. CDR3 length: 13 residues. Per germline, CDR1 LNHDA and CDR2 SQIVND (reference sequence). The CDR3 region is CASSIPDLPPLHF. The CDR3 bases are TGTGCCAGTAGTATCCCGGACCTGCCACCCCTCCACTTT.

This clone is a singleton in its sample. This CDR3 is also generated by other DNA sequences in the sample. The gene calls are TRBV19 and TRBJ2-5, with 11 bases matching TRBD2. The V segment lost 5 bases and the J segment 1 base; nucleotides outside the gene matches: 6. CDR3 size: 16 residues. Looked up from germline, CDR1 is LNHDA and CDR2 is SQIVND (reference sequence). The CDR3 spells CASSVTSGGPQETQYF. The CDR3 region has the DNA TGTGCCAGTAGTGTAACTAGCGGGGGCCCCCAAGAGACCCAGTACTTC. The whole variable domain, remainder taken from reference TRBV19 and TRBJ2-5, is DGGITQSPKYLFRKEGQNVTLSCEQNLNHDAMYWYRQDPGQGLRLIYYSQIVNDFQKGDIAEGYSVSREKKESFPLTVTSAQKNPTAFYLCASSVTSGGPQETQYFGPGTRLLVL.

The CDR3 region has the DNA TGTGCCAGCAGTAACATAGCGGGGGCCCCCTACGAGCAGTACTTC. Its translation: CASSNIAGAPYEQYF. This sequence joins TRBV6-1 and TRBJ2-7, with 9 bases fitting TRBD2. The germline V gene has CDR1 MNHNS and CDR2 SASEGT. Losses at the gene ends were 5 bases for V and 2 bases for J; bases not matched to a gene: 7. The CDR3 covers 15 residues.

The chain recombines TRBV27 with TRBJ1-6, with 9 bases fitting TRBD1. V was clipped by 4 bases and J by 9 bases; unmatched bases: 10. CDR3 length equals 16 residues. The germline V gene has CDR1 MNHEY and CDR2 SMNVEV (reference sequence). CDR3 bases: TGTGCCAGCAGTTCACCGATCGGGACAGGGATTTCACCCCTCCACTTT. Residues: CASSSPIGTGISPLHF.

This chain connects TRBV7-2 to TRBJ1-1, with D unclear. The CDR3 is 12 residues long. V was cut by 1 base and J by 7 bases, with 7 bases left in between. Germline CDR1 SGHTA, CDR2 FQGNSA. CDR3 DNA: TGTGCCAGCAGCTTAGATTACGGTGAAGCTTTCTTT. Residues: CASSLDYGEAFF. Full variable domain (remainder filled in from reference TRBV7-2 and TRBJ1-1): GAGVSQSPSNKVTEKGKDVELRCDPISGHTALYWYRQSLGQGLEFLIYFQGNSAPDKSGLPSDRFSAERTGGSVSTLTIQRTQQEDSAVYLCASSLDYGEAFFGQGTRLTVV.

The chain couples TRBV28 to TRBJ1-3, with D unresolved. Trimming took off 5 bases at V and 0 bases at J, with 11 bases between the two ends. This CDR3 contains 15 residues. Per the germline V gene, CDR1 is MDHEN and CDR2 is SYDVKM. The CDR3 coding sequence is TGTGCCAGCAGTATACAACAAAGCTCTGGAAACACCATATATTTT. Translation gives CASSIQQSSGNTIYF.

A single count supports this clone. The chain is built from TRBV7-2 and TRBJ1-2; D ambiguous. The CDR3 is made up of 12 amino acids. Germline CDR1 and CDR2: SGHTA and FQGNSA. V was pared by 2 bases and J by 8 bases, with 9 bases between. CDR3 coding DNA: TGTGCCAGCAGCTTATCATGGGAGGGCTACACCTTC. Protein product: CASSLSWEGYTF.

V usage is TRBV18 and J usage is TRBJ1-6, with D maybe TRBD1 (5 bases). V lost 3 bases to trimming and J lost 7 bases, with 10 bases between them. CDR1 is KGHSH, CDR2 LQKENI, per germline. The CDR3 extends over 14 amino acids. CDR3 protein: CASSPGGDNSPLHF. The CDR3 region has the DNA TGTGCCAGCTCACCCGGGGGAGACAATTCACCCCTCCACTTT.

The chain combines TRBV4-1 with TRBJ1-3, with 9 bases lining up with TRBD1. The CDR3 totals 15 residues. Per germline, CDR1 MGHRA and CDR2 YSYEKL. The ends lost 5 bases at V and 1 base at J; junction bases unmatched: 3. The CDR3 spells CASSDGTGSGNTIYF. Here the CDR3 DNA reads TGCGCCAGCAGCGACGGGACAGGGTCTGGAAACACCATATATTTT.